This T cell receptor beta chain was retrieved from a study of T-cell reconstitution after alpha-beta-depleted transplantation in children. Library preparation (for TCRbeta) was performed with unique molecular identifiers. A single record per CDR3 protein comes from TCRdb applying MiXCR to the PCR reads. Here the sample spans approximately 400,000 distinct CDR3 sequences, under 20% being singletons. Study observations and caveats: Several hundred rapidly expanded clones from non-depleted graft cells reportedly supplied alpha-beta T cells about two months post-transplant.

This clonotype was recorded a few times. As yet, its antigen is unknown. The starting material was PBMCs, mostly from graft donor cells, obtained 360 days after TCRalphabeta/CD19-depleted stem cell transplant. This TCR came from a boy younger than two who had a stem cell transplant for Wiskott-Aldrich syndrome, so the T cells may come from the graft donor.

For the CDR3, the DNA is TGCGCCAGCAGCATTCTCGGAACCGGGGAGCTGTTTTTT. It is translated as CASSILGTGELFF. The chain recombines TRBV4-3 with TRBJ2-2; D gene ambiguous. This CDR3 spans 13 amino acids. Trimming removed 5 bases at V and 5 bases at J, with 9 bases between. The germline V gene has CDR1 LGHNA and CDR2 YSLEER.